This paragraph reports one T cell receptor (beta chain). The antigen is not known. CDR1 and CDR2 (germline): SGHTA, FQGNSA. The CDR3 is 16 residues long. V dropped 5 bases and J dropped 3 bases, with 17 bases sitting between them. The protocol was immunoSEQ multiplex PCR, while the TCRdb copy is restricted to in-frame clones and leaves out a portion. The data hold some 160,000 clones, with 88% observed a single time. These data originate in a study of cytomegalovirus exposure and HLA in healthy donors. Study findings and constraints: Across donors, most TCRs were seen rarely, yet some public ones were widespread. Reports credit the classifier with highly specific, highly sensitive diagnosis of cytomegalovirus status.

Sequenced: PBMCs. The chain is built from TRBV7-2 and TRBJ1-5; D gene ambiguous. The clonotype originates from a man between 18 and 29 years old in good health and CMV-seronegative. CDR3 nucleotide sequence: TGTGCCAGCAGCGCGGAGGCGGGCGTAAACAATCAGCCCCAGCATTTT. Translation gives CASSAEAGVNNQPQHF.